The 15 T cell receptor beta chains below all came from one sample that was sequenced in a study of shared T cell receptors in the human thymus. Produced via immunoSEQ multiplex PCR; TCRdb's table is partial and in-frame only. The table shows 720,000 or so clones, with 80% to 90% occurring only once. The same data also went into a second study, on human thymus T cells.

The sample taken for sequencing was thymocytes. Source of these receptors: a girl under three years old with a congenital heart defect.

The gene calls are TRBV2 and TRBJ1-2, with 7 bases that match TRBD1. This CDR3 contains 13 residues. V gave up 2 bases and J gave up 13 bases; unmatched junction bases: 10. In germline, CDR1 is SNHLY, CDR2 FYNNEI. In DNA, the CDR3 is TGTGCCAGCAGTGAAATGGGGCGAGGGGGCGGCACCTTC. It translates to CASSEMGRGGGTF.

This chain connects TRBV2 to TRBJ2-1; 10 bases line up with TRBD1. CDR3 length equals 13 residues. Germline V gene sequence: CDR1 SNHLY, CDR2 FYNNEI. The V segment lost 6 bases and the J segment 6 bases; nucleotides outside the gene matches: 2. The CDR3 region has the DNA TGTGCCAGCAGGCGGACAGGGGGCAATGAGCAGTTCTTC. Protein sequence: CASRRTGGNEQFF.

V gene TRBV7-2 combines with J gene TRBJ1-2; TRBD1 is a possible D gene (5 bases). V was shortened by 1 base and J by 8 bases, with 20 bases between the two germline ends. CDR1 is SGHTA, CDR2 FQGNSA, per germline. The CDR3 sequence is 16 residues long. This chain's CDR3 is CASSLGIWGSLEGYTF. In nucleotides, the CDR3 is TGTGCCAGCAGCTTAGGCATTTGGGGCTCCCTTGAGGGCTACACCTTC.

V is TRBV29-1 and J is TRBJ1-1; the match to TRBD1 covers 10 bases. V lost 4 bases, J lost 4 bases, and 15 bases stayed unmatched. Germline V lookup: CDR1 SQVTM, CDR2 ANQGSEA. The length of the CDR3 is 17 residues. The CDR3 bases are TGCAGCGTTGCTGTCGGGGTGGACAGGGGGGGTTCCACTGAAGCTTTCTTT. It codes for CSVAVGVDRGGSTEAFF.

This sequence joins TRBV6-1 and TRBJ1-6; no clear D. Germline-derived CDR1 and CDR2 are MNHNS and SASEGT. V lost 6 bases, J lost 16 bases, and 16 bases lay in between. CDR3 length: 12 amino acids. CDR3 loop: CASRELSISLHF. As DNA, the CDR3 is TGTGCCAGCAGGGAGTTGTCAATTTCTCTCCACTTT.

The chain combines TRBV5-5 with TRBJ1-2, with a possible D match to TRBD1 (5 bases). CDR3 length equals 16 residues. The germline CDR1 and CDR2 sequences are SGHKS and YYEKEE (reference sequence). V was clipped by 2 bases and J by 5 bases, with 19 bases between them. CDR3 in amino acids: CASSFGPWRQIYGYTF. Here the CDR3 DNA reads TGTGCCAGCAGCTTTGGTCCCTGGCGACAGATATATGGCTACACCTTC.

This chain joins TRBV2 and TRBJ1-1; tentative D call: TRBD1 (6 bases). Trimming took 6 bases from V and 3 from J, leaving 23 bases between them. The CDR3 sequence is 17 residues long. The germline V gene has CDR1 SNHLY and CDR2 FYNNEI. The CDR3 sequence is CASRRPARGARDTEAFF. Here the CDR3 DNA reads TGTGCCAGCAGGCGCCCGGCTCGGGGGGCTCGGGACACTGAAGCTTTCTTT.

This clone was counted once. The chain is built from TRBV27 and TRBJ1-1; D not certain. Germline-derived CDR1 and CDR2 are MNHEY and SMNVEV (reference sequence). The CDR3 length is 15 residues. The ends were cut back, 5 bases at V and 3 bases at J, with 16 bases in the middle. The CDR3 nucleotides are TGTGCCAGCAGTCCGATCCCCCCAGGCTACACTGAAGCTTTCTTT. It encodes CASSPIPPGYTEAFF.

The chain couples TRBV5-1 to TRBJ1-6; D unclear. The ends were cut back, 0 bases at V and 7 bases at J, with 11 bases in the middle. Looked up from germline, CDR1 is SGHRS and CDR2 is YFSETQ. There are 15 residues in the CDR3. CDR3 amino acids: CASSLVSRVNSPLHF. The CDR3 DNA is TGCGCCAGCAGCTTGGTTTCCCGTGTAAATTCACCCCTCCACTTT.

This chain joins TRBV18 and TRBJ2-7; 9 bases agree with TRBD1. CDR1 KGHSH and CDR2 LQKENI come from the germline V gene. Losses at the gene ends were 4 bases for V and 2 bases for J; bases not matched to a gene: 6. The length of the CDR3 is 15 residues. In nucleotides, the CDR3 is TGTGCCAGCTCACAGTACAGGGGGCGCACCTACGAGCAGTACTTC. Residues: CASSQYRGRTYEQYF.

This sequence joins TRBV2 and TRBJ1-2, with 9 bases aligning to TRBD1. There are 16 residues in the CDR3. V dropped 7 bases and J dropped 5; count of bases not matched to a gene: 14. CDR1 is SNHLY and CDR2 is FYNNEI in the germline V gene. This CDR3 reads CASKSQNRGPWYGYTF. The CDR3 DNA is TGTGCCAGCAAAAGTCAAAACAGGGGGCCTTGGTATGGCTACACCTTC. Full variable domain (outside the CDR3, taken from reference TRBV2 and TRBJ1-2): EPEVTQTPSHQVTQMGQEVILRCVPISNHLYFYWYRQILGQKVEFLVSFYNNEISEKSEIFDDQFSVERPDGSNFTLKIRSTKLEDSAMYFCASKSQNRGPWYGYTFGSGTRLTVV.

The CDR3 nucleotides read TGTGCCAGCAGCTTAGACGAGGGAAAGAACACTGAAGCTTTCTTT. Translation: CASSLDEGKNTEAFF. The rearrangement joins TRBV7-2 to TRBJ1-1; no clear D gene. The V end was cut by 1 base, the J end by 1 base, with 10 bases between. Germline V gene lookup returns CDR1 SGHTA and CDR2 FQGNSA. The CDR3 length is 15 residues.

This clone was seen once. V is TRBV9 and J is TRBJ1-1; tentative D call: TRBD1 (6 bases). The CDR3 totals 21 residues. V lost 0 bases to trimming and J lost 4 bases, with 31 bases between them. CDR1 is SGDLS, CDR2 YYNGEE, per germline. CDR3 protein: CASSVASAVGVQGKRSTEAFF. CDR3 bases: TGTGCCAGCAGCGTAGCGAGTGCGGTCGGGGTACAGGGAAAACGAAGCACTGAAGCTTTCTTT.

The V call is TRBV14, the J call TRBJ2-3; 9 positions match TRBD1. The V and J ends lost 4 bases and 6 bases, in that order; junction bases with no gene match: 17. The CDR3 extends over 18 amino acids. Germline CDR1 reads SGHDN; CDR2 reads FVKESK. The DNA of the CDR3 is TGTGCCAGCAGCCCGAGACACAGGGGGCATTTTGGGCGGGATACGCAGTATTTT. Amino acid sequence: CASSPRHRGHFGRDTQYF.

The chain employs TRBV19 and TRBJ1-1; no firm D call. Trimming took 5 bases from V and 7 from J, leaving 11 bases between them. CDR1 LNHDA and CDR2 SQIVND come from the germline V gene (reference sequence). This CDR3 is built from 12 residues. The DNA for the CDR3 is TGTGCCAGTAGTTTAACAGTGGATGAAGCTTTCTTT. It specifies CASSLTVDEAFF.